This TCR beta chain appears in the sequencing data of a study of control samples from healthy donors and cancer patients. The germline V gene encodes CDR1 SGHKS and CDR2 YYEKEE (reference sequence). Deletions cut 7 bases from V and 1 base from J, with 12 bases between. This CDR3 comprises 15 residues. Some clones are missing from TCRdb's copy, which holds only in-frame ones; the method was immunoSEQ multiplex PCR. The sample consists of around 85,000 clones, roughly 93% of them appearing once. The source is a woman younger than 30 in good health. The chain is built from TRBV5-5 and TRBJ2-6; tentatively, D is TRBD1 or TRBD2 (6 bases each). The specimen sequenced was blood. CDR3 coding DNA: TGTGCCAGCCTCAGGGGAGGTTCTGGGGCCAACGTCCTGACTTTC. It is translated as CASLRGGSGANVLTF. Looking up the rest from reference TRBV5-5 and TRBJ2-6 gives the full variable domain: DAGVTQSPTHLIKTRGQQVTLRCSPISGHKSVSWYQQVLGQGPQFIFQYYEKEERGRGNFPDRFSARQFPNYSSELNVNALLLGDSALYLCASLRGGSGANVLTFGAGSRLTVL.